This TCR beta chain was sequenced for a study of blood T cell repertoires in COVID-19. About the study: Acute and convalescent COVID-19 specimens originated in the United States, Italy and Spain. Sources were T cells, B-cell-depleted T cells, or PBMCs; the material itself was cDNA or gDNA.

As originally analysed: From reference gene primer amplification, estimates of nucleated cell counts were derived. Using immunoSEQ multiplex PCR, the repertoire was profiled, and TCRdb retains in-frame clones only, with some absent. For V, J and clone size, that table is used; D and trimming come from the DNA. This sample has approximately 160,000 clones, with about 85% found just once. Germline V gives CDR1 SGHAT, CDR2 FQDESV (reference sequence). This CDR3 contains 13 residues. Trimming took 3 bases from V and 2 from J, leaving 7 bases between them. Those enrolled in Seattle joined during active infection and were followed longitudinally afterward.

This sequence originates from a woman aged 55 to 70 with COVID-19, enrolled during active disease. The sequenced material came from peripheral blood. This chain joins TRBV11-1 and TRBJ2-5, with no clear D. The CDR3, as DNA: TGTGCCAGCAGCTTTCAACAGCAAGAGACCCAGTACTTC. Translated: CASSFQQQETQYF.